This TCR beta chain was recorded in a study of T cell responses to AZD1222 COVID-19 vaccine. Repertoires were generated with immunoSEQ multiplex PCR, while TCRdb's copy carries only in-frame clones and drops some. The data show some 120,000 clones, around nine tenths seen once. Germline trimming cut 5 bases from V and 7 bases from J; bases unmatched to any gene: 8. Germline CDR1 SGHVS, CDR2 FQNEAQ. This CDR3 has 14 amino acids. The rearrangement links TRBV7-8 to TRBJ2-1, with 7 bases matching TRBD1. Here the sequenced sample was peripheral blood, taken on day 0 of MenACWY control vaccination. The receptor's source is an adult in good health. CDR3 in DNA: TGTGCCAGCAGCGCTCGGACAGGATTAAATGAGCAGTTCTTC. It yields the protein CASSARTGLNEQFF. Combining the CDR3 with reference TRBV7-8 and TRBJ2-1 gives the whole variable domain GAGVSQSPRYKVAKRGQDVALRCDPISGHVSLFWYQQALGQGPEFLTYFQNEAQLDKSGLPSDRFFAERPEGSVSTLKIQRTQQEDSAVYLCASSARTGLNEQFFGPGTRLTVL.